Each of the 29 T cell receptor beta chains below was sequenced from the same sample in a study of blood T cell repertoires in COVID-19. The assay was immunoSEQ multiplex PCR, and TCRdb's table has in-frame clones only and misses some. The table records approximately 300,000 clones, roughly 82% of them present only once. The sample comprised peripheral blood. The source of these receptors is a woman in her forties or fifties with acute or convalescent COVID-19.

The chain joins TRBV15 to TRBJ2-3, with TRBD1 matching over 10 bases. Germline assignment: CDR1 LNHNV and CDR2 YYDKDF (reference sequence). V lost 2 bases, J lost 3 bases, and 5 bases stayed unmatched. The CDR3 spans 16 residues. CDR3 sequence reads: CATSRLGQGNTDTQYF. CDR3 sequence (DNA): TGTGCCACCAGCAGATTGGGACAGGGGAATACAGATACGCAGTATTTT.

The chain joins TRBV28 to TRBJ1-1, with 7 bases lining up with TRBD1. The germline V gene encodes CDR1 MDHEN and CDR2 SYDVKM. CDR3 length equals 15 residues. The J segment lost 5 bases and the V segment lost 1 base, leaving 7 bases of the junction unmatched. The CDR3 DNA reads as TGTGCCAGCAGTTTATCCCCCAGGGGGAGGACTGAAGCTTTCTTT. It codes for CASSLSPRGRTEAFF.

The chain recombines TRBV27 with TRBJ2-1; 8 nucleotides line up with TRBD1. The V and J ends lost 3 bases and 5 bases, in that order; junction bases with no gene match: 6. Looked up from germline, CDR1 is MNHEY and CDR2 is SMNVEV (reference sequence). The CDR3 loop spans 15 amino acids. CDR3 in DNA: TGTGCCAGCAGTTTTTACAGGGGGAAAGACAATGAGCAGTTCTTC. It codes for CASSFYRGKDNEQFF.

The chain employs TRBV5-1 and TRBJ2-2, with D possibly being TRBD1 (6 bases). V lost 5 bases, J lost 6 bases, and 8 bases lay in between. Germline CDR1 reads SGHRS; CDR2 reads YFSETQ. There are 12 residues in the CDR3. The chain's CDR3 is CASRQGAGELFF. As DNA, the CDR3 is TGCGCCAGCAGACAGGGCGCCGGGGAGCTGTTTTTT.

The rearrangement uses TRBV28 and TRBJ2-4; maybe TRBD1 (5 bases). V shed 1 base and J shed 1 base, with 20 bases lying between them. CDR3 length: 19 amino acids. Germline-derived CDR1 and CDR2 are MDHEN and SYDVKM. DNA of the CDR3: TGTGCCAGCAGTTTATCTTCGGCCAGGGTTGTCACGGCCAAAAACATTCAGTACTTC. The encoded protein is CASSLSSARVVTAKNIQYF.

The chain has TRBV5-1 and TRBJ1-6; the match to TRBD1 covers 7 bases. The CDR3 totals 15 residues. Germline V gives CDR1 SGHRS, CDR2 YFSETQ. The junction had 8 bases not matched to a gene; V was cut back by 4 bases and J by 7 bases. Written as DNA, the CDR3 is TGCGCCAGCAGCACAACTACACAGGGGAATTCACCCCTCCACTTT. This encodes CASSTTTQGNSPLHF.

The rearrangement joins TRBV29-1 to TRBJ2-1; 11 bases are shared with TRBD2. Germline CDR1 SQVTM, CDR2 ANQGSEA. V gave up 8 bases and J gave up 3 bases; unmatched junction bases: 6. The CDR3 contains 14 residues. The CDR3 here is CSPRLAGLYNEQFF. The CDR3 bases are TGCAGCCCGAGACTAGCGGGACTCTACAATGAGCAGTTCTTC.

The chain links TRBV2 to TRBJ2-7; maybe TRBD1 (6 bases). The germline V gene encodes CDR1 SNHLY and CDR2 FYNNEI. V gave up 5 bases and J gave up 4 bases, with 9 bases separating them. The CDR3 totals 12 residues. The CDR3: CASSYREYEQYF. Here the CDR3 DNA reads TGTGCCAGCAGTTACAGGGAGTACGAGCAGTACTTC.

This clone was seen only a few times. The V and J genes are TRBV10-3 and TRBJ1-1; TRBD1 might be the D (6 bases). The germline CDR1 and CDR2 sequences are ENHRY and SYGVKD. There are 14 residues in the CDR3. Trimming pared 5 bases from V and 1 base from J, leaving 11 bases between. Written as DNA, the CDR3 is TGTGCCATCAGTCGCTACAGGGAGAACACTGAAGCTTTCTTT. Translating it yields CAISRYRENTEAFF.

For the CDR3, the DNA is TGTGCCAGCAAGCCAGGGGCCGGCAGGGCGTACGAGCAGTACTTC. This translates into CASKPGAGRAYEQYF. The gene calls are TRBV27 and TRBJ2-7, with a possible D match to TRBD1 (6 bases). The germline V gene encodes CDR1 MNHEY and CDR2 SMNVEV (reference sequence). The V end lost 7 bases, the J end lost 4 bases, and 20 bases lay between the germline ends. The CDR3 totals 15 residues.

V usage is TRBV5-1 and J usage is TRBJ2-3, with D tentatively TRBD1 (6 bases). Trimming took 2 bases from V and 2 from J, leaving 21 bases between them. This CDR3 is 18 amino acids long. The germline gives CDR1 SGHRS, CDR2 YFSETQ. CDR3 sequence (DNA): TGCGCCAGCAGCTTCAAAGGATTGATGGACAGTTACACAGATACGCAGTATTTT. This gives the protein CASSFKGLMDSYTDTQYF.

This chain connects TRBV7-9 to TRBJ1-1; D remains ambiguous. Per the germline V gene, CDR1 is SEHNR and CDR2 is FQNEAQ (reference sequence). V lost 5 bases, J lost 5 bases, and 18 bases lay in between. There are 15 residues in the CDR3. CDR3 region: CASSRKTPTGTEAFF. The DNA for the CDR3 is TGTGCCAGCAGCCGAAAGACTCCAACGGGGACTGAAGCTTTCTTT.

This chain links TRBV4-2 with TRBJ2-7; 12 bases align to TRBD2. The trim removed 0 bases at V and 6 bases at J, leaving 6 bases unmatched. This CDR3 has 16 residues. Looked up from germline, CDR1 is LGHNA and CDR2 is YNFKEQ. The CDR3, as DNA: TGTGCCAGCAGCCAAGACCCTAGCGGGAGGGCCTCCGAGCAGTACTTC. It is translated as CASSQDPSGRASEQYF.

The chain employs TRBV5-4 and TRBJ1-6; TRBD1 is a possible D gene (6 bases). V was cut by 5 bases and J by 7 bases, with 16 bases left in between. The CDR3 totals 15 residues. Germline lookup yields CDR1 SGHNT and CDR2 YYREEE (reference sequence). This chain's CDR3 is CASRSRGNQNSPLHF. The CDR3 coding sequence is TGTGCCAGCAGATCAAGGGGGAATCAAAATTCACCCCTCCACTTT. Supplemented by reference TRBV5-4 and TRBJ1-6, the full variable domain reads ETGVTQSPTHLIKTRGQQVTLRCSSQSGHNTVSWYQQALGQGPQFIFQYYREEENGRGNFPPRFSGLQFPNYSSELNVNALELDDSALYLCASRSRGNQNSPLHFGNGTRLTVT.

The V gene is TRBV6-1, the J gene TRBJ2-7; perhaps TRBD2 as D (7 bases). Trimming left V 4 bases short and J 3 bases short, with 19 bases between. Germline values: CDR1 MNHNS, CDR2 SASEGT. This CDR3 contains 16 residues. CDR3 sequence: CASSGLGGGVFYEQYF. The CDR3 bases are TGTGCCAGCAGTGGACTGGGCGGGGGCGTTTTCTACGAGCAGTACTTC.

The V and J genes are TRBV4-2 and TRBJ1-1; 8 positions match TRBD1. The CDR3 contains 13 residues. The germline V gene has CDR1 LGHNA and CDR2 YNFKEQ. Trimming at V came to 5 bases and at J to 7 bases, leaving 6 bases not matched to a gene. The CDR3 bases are TGTGCCAGCAGCGGCCGGACAGGGCGTGAAGCTTTCTTT. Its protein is CASSGRTGREAFF.

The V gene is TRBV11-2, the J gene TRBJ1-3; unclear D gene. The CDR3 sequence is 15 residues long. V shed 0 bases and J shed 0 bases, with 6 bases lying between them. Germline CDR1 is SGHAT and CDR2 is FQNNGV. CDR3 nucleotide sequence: TGTGCCAGCAGCTTAGACGGGAGCTCTGGAAACACCATATATTTT. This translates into CASSLDGSSGNTIYF.

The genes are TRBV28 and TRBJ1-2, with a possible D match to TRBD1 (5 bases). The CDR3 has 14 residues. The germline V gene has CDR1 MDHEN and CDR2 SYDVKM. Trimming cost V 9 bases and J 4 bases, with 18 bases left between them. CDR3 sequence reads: CASRGEGLGYGYTF. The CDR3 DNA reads TGTGCCAGTAGAGGGGAGGGATTAGGCTATGGCTACACCTTC.

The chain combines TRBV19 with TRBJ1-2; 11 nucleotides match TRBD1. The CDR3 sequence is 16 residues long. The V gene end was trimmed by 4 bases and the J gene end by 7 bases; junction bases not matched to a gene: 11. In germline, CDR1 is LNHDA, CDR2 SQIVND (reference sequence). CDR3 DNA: TGTGCCAGTAGTAAAGGCCCGGGACAGGGGGGAAGTGGCTACACCTTC. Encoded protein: CASSKGPGQGGSGYTF.

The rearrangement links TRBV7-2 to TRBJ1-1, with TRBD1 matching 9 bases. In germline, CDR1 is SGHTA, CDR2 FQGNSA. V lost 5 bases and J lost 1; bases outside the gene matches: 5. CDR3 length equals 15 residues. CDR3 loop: CASSQLQGANTEAFF. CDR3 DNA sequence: TGTGCCAGCAGCCAACTACAGGGGGCGAACACTGAAGCTTTCTTT. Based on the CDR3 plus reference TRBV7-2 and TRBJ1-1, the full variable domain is GAGVSQSPSNKVTEKGKDVELRCDPISGHTALYWYRQSLGQGLEFLIYFQGNSAPDKSGLPSDRFSAERTGGSVSTLTIQRTQQEDSAVYLCASSQLQGANTEAFFGQGTRLTVV.

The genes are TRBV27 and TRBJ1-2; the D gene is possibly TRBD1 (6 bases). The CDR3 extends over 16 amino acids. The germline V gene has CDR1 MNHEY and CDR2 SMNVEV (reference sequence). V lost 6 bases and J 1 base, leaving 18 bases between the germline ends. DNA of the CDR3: TGTGCCAGCAGACCCAGCATGGACAGATTTAACTATGGCTACACCTTC. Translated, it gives CASRPSMDRFNYGYTF.

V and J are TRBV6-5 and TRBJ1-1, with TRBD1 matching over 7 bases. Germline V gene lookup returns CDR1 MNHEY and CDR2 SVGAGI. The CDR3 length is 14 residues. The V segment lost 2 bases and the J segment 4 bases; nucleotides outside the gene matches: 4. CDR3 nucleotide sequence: TGTGCCAGCAGTTACCCGGGACAGAGCACTGAAGCTTTCTTT. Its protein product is CASSYPGQSTEAFF.

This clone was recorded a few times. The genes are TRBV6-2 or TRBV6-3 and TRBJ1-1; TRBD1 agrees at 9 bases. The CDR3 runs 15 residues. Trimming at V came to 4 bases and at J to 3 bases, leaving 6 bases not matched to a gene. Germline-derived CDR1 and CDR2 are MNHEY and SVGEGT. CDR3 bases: TGTGCCAGCAGTTTCGACAGGGGGATGGACACTGAAGCTTTCTTT. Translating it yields CASSFDRGMDTEAFF.

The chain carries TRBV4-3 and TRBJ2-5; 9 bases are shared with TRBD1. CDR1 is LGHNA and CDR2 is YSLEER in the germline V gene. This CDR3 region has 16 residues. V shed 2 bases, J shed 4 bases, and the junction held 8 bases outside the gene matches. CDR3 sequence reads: CASSQYGQGQGETQYF. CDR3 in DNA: TGCGCCAGCAGCCAATACGGACAGGGGCAGGGAGAGACCCAGTACTTC.

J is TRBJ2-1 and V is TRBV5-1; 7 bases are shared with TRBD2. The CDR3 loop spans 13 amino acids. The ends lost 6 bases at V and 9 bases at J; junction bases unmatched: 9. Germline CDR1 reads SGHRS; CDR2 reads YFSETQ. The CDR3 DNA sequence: TGCGCCAGCACCCCGGGAGGAGCCCCTGAGCAGTTCTTC. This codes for CASTPGGAPEQFF.

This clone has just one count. CDR3 sequence (DNA): TGTGCCAGCCAGGGGGAACGGGAGAGCCCCTACTACGAGCAGTACTTC. Its translation: CASQGERESPYYEQYF. The gene calls are TRBV2 and TRBJ2-7, with a weak D call TRBD1 (7 bases). The V gene's germline CDR1 is SNHLY and CDR2 FYNNEI. This CDR3 comprises 16 residues. The ends were cut back, 8 bases at V and 3 bases at J, with 23 bases in the middle.

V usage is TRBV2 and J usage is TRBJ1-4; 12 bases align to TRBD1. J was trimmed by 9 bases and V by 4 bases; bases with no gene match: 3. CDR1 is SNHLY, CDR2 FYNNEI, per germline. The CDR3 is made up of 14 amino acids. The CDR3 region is CASSAGTGGKKLFF. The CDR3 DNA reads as TGTGCCAGCAGTGCGGGGACAGGGGGCAAAAAACTGTTTTTT.

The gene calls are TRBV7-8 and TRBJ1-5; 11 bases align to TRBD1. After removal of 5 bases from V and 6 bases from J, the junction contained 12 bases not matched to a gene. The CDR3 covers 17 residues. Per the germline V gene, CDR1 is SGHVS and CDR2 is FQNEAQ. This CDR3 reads CASSAWPDRGQAQPQHF. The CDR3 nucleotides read TGTGCCAGCAGCGCATGGCCGGACAGGGGGCAGGCTCAGCCCCAGCATTTT. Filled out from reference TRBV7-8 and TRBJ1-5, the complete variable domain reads GAGVSQSPRYKVAKRGQDVALRCDPISGHVSLFWYQQALGQGPEFLTYFQNEAQLDKSGLPSDRFFAERPEGSVSTLKIQRTQQEDSAVYLCASSAWPDRGQAQPQHFGDGTRLSIL.

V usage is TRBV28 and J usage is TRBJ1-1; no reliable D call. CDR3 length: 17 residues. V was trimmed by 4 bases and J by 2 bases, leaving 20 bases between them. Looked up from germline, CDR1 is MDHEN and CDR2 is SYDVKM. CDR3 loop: CASSWGGLVTANTEAFF. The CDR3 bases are TGTGCCAGCAGTTGGGGAGGATTGGTAACAGCTAACACTGAAGCTTTCTTT.